Shown below are 17 T cell receptor beta chains from a single sample sequenced in a study of T cells after yellow fever vaccination. TCRdb re-analysed the 5' RACE reads in MiXCR, keeping a single row per CDR3 protein. The sample shows approximately 180,000 distinct CDR3 sequences, roughly 6.2% of them seen only once. The source material was CD4+ T cells sorted from PBMCs, sampled on the day of the first yellow fever vaccination. The source is a man aged 18 to 30 who received the YFV17D yellow fever vaccine.

This clonotype was picked up many times. The V gene is TRBV7-9, the J gene TRBJ1-1; 7 positions agree with TRBD1. Germline CDR1 is SEHNR and CDR2 is FQNEAQ (reference sequence). The trim removed 3 bases at V and 3 bases at J, leaving 10 bases unmatched. CDR3 length: 16 amino acids. CDR3 in DNA: TGTGCCAGCAGCTTCCCAGGAGGGGGCCGGGACACTGAAGCTTTCTTT. Amino acids: CASSFPGGGRDTEAFF.

This clonotype was detected ten times or more. The gene calls are TRBV7-9 and TRBJ1-3, with a weak D call TRBD1 (6 bases). The V and J ends lost 5 bases and 7 bases respectively, with 9 bases between them. Germline V gives CDR1 SEHNR, CDR2 FQNEAQ (reference sequence). This CDR3 has 12 residues. The CDR3 spells CASSRTGNTIYF. The CDR3 region has the DNA TGTGCCAGCAGCCGAACAGGGAACACCATATATTTT.

This clonotype was counted between two and nine times. The chain is built from TRBV11-2 and TRBJ2-5, with D possibly TRBD1 on 5 matching bases. The CDR3 is 13 residues long. The germline CDR1 and CDR2 sequences are SGHAT and FQNNGV. V lost 1 base, J lost 6 bases, and 9 bases lay in between. This CDR3 is CASSLGRAQTQYF. CDR3 DNA: TGTGCCAGCAGCTTAGGCAGGGCCCAGACCCAGTACTTC.

The table lists this clonotype with a few counts. This chain connects TRBV29-1 to TRBJ2-7, with TRBD1 as a possible D gene (5 bases). CDR1 is SQVTM and CDR2 is ANQGSEA in the germline V gene. The length of the CDR3 is 12 residues. V was pared by 4 bases and J by 3 bases, with 10 bases between. Written as DNA, the CDR3 is TGCAGCGTTGGAGAAAGGGGCTACGAGCAGTACGTC. This gives the protein CSVGERGYEQYV.

This clonotype was observed a handful of times. The rearrangement links TRBV12-3 or TRBV12-4 to TRBJ2-7; D perhaps matches TRBD1 (6 bases). The CDR3 runs to 15 residues. The V and J ends lost 6 bases and 9 bases respectively, with 24 bases between them. The CDR3: CASSRGQLEIRGQYF. The CDR3, as DNA: TGTGCCAGCAGCCGCGGACAGCTTGAAATACGAGGGCAGTACTTC.

V is TRBV19 and J is TRBJ1-2; D is uncertain. V shed 10 bases and J shed 8 bases, with 17 bases lying between them. The CDR3 is made up of 12 amino acids. Looked up from germline, CDR1 is LNHDA and CDR2 is SQIVND (reference sequence). The CDR3 DNA follows: TGTGCCACCCAGCTACCGACGGGCGGCTACACCTTC. Protein sequence: CATQLPTGGYTF.

The chain couples TRBV29-1 to TRBJ2-3; maybe TRBD1 (6 bases). V was clipped by 6 bases and J by 1 base, with 8 bases between them. The germline gives CDR1 SQVTM, CDR2 ANQGSEA. CDR3 length equals 12 residues. The CDR3 spells CSVAGGTDTQYF. The CDR3 region has the DNA TGCAGCGTCGCAGGGGGCACAGATACGCAGTATTTT.

This clonotype has only a few counts. The chain carries TRBV4-3 and TRBJ2-7, with 7 bases matching TRBD2. CDR1 is LGHNA and CDR2 is YSLEER in the germline V gene. The J segment lost 4 bases and the V segment lost 8 bases, leaving 8 bases of the junction unmatched. The CDR3 covers 13 residues. The CDR3 here is CASRRAGGYEQYF. CDR3 in DNA: TGCGCCAGCCGCCGGGCCGGGGGGTACGAGCAGTACTTC.

The sample holds many counts of this clonotype. The rearrangement links TRBV6-6 to TRBJ1-1; no definite D call. This CDR3 has 12 residues. CDR1 and CDR2 (germline): MNHNY, SVGAGI (reference sequence). V dropped 7 bases and J dropped 7 bases, with 13 bases sitting between them. This CDR3 reads CASILEGIEAFF. The DNA of the CDR3 is TGTGCCAGCATCTTAGAGGGTATTGAAGCTTTCTTT.

The chain carries TRBV5-6 and TRBJ2-7, with 8 nucleotides matching TRBD2. This CDR3 contains 17 residues. V lost 4 bases and J lost 5; bases outside the gene matches: 17. The germline CDR1 and CDR2 sequences are SGHDT and YYEEEE. The CDR3 nucleotides read TGTGCCAGCAGCGCTAGGTCCCGGACGGTAGCGGGGCACGAGCAGTACGTC. It encodes CASSARSRTVAGHEQYV.

This clonotype appeared many times. The genes are TRBV5-1 and TRBJ1-1, with a possible D match to TRBD1 (5 bases). The V gene lost 4 bases and the J gene lost 1 base, with 11 bases spanning the gap. Germline loops: CDR1 SGHRS, CDR2 YFSETQ. CDR3 length equals 14 residues. The CDR3 is CASSDYRPNTEAFF. As DNA, the CDR3 is TGCGCCAGCAGCGACTACAGGCCGAACACTGAAGCTTTCTTT. Full variable domain (missing parts from reference TRBV5-1 and TRBJ1-1): KAGVTQTPRYLIKTRGQQVTLSCSPISGHRSVSWYQQTPGQGLQFLFEYFSETQRNKGNFPGRFSGRQFSNSRSEMNVSTLELGDSALYLCASSDYRPNTEAFFGQGTRLTVV.

This clonotype has a count of ten or more. This rearrangement joins TRBV6-1 to TRBJ1-1; TRBD1 agrees at 9 bases. CDR3 size: 14 residues. The junction had 6 bases not matched to a gene; V was cut back by 5 bases and J by 5 bases. Germline CDR1 reads MNHNS; CDR2 reads SASEGT. The CDR3 region is CASSPDRGRTEAFF. In DNA, the CDR3 is TGTGCCAGCAGTCCCGACAGGGGGAGGACTGAAGCTTTCTTT.

This clonotype came up many times. The J gene is TRBJ1-1, the V gene TRBV6-2 or TRBV6-3; 9 nucleotides line up with TRBD1. The CDR3 covers 16 residues. The germline V gene has CDR1 MNHEY and CDR2 SVGEGT. With V trimmed by 4 bases and J by 5 bases, 11 bases remained unmatched. The CDR3, as DNA: TGTGCCAGCAGTTTGGGAACAGGGGGCGCAGGTACTGAAGCTTTCTTT. Protein product: CASSLGTGGAGTEAFF.

This clonotype was observed a few times. The chain has TRBV2 and TRBJ1-5, with D maybe TRBD1 (5 bases). V was trimmed by 5 bases and J by 7 bases, leaving 21 bases between them. The CDR3 covers 16 residues. Germline CDR1 and CDR2: SNHLY and FYNNEI. The CDR3 DNA is TGTGCCAGCAGTTCCAACGGGCCGGCCTCAGGGCAGCCCCAGCATTTT. Protein: CASSSNGPASGQPQHF. Complete variable domain (other parts from reference TRBV2 and TRBJ1-5): EPEVTQTPSHQVTQMGQEVILRCVPISNHLYFYWYRQILGQKVEFLVSFYNNEISEKSEIFDDQFSVERPDGSNFTLKIRSTKLEDSAMYFCASSSNGPASGQPQHFGDGTRLSIL.

The V and J genes are TRBV20-1 and TRBJ1-1; D unclear. The CDR3 runs to 13 residues. Trimming left V 5 bases short and J 8 bases short, with 18 bases between. Germline loops: CDR1 DFQATT, CDR2 SNEGSKA (reference sequence). In DNA, the CDR3 is TGCAGTGCTGCACGACCGGGCTCCAGGGAAGCTTTCTTT. Its protein product is CSAARPGSREAFF.

This sequence joins TRBV7-6 and TRBJ1-1; D not resolved. This CDR3 is 15 amino acids long. Germline CDR1 reads SGHVS; CDR2 reads FNYEAQ. V was cut by 4 bases and J by 8 bases, with 20 bases left in between. CDR3 DNA: TGTGCCAGCAGCTCAAGTAACATTTCCCCTCCGGAAGCTTTCTTT. Translation gives CASSSSNISPPEAFF.

The sample holds many counts of this clonotype. The chain employs TRBV4-3 and TRBJ2-3, with D possibly being TRBD2 (6 bases). Trimming shortened V by 0 bases and J by 2 bases, and 12 bases separated the two germline ends. The germline V gene has CDR1 LGHNA and CDR2 YSLEER. The CDR3 loop spans 16 amino acids. Written as DNA, the CDR3 is TGCGCCAGCAGCCAAGATAGCGGTTCCTACACAGATACGCAGTATTTT. Protein sequence: CASSQDSGSYTDTQYF.